Each of the 16 T cell receptor beta chains below was sequenced from the same sample in a study of cytomegalovirus exposure and HLA in healthy donors (dated by TCRdb to about 2017). Library generation was performed with the immunoSEQ multiplex PCR assay. A mixture of 60 forward primers for TCR Vbeta segments and 13 reverse primers for TCR Jbeta segments was used in the multiplex PCR. Held by TCRdb, this immuneACCESS table contains in-frame sequences only and omits some clones. Under half of the omission traces to an unresolved V gene where checked; the cause of the rest is unknown. The sample table holds around 94,000 clones, of which roughly four fifths were seen once. Roughly 9.6% of the sample is held by the ten biggest clonotypes. Sample: PBMCs. Every receptor here comes from a male donor in good health and CMV-seropositive.

The chain has TRBV5-6 and TRBJ2-7, with TRBD2 identical over 9 bases. Trimming at V came to 3 bases and at J to 2 bases, leaving 6 bases not matched to a gene. In germline, CDR1 is SGHDT, CDR2 YYEEEE. There are 15 residues in the CDR3. The DNA of the CDR3 is TGTGCCAGCAGCTACCTAGCGGGGAGGGCCTACGAGCAGTACTTC. Its translation is CASSYLAGRAYEQYF.

V and J are TRBV19 and TRBJ1-5; D remains ambiguous. V lost 5 bases to trimming and J lost 3 bases, with 8 bases between them. The CDR3 spans 13 residues. CDR1 is LNHDA and CDR2 is SQIVND in the germline V gene (reference sequence). The CDR3 reads CASSPGDNQPQHF. CDR3 nucleotides: TGTGCCAGTAGTCCCGGGGACAATCAGCCCCAGCATTTT.

The chain recombines TRBV11-2 with TRBJ2-1; D perhaps matches TRBD2 (5 bases). Germline assignment: CDR1 SGHAT and CDR2 FQNNGV. The CDR3 sequence is 15 residues long. The V gene lost 5 bases and the J gene lost 0 bases, with 11 bases spanning the gap. CDR3 DNA: TGTGCCAGCAGCCCTACCGGGATCTCCTACAATGAGCAGTTCTTC. Translated, it gives CASSPTGISYNEQFF.

The chain is built from TRBV5-1 and TRBJ1-2; 9 nucleotides agree with TRBD1. CDR3 length: 15 residues. CDR1 is SGHRS, CDR2 YFSETQ, per germline. V was clipped by 4 bases and J by 2 bases; unmatched bases: 6. The CDR3 sequence: CASSPGQGPNYGYTF. In nucleotides, the CDR3 is TGCGCCAGCAGCCCGGGACAGGGACCGAACTATGGCTACACCTTC.

This chain joins TRBV28 and TRBJ1-3, with 7 nucleotides matching TRBD1. V gave up 2 bases and J gave up 2 bases; unmatched junction bases: 3. Looked up from germline, CDR1 is MDHEN and CDR2 is SYDVKM. The CDR3 length is 15 residues. In DNA, the CDR3 is TGTGCCAGCAGTTTAGACAGGGCTGCTGGAAACACCATATATTTT. Translated, it gives CASSLDRAAGNTIYF.

The chain employs TRBV19 and TRBJ2-7; perhaps TRBD1 as D (5 bases). Germline V gene sequence: CDR1 LNHDA, CDR2 SQIVND (reference sequence). The CDR3 contains 14 residues. The V end was cut by 8 bases, the J end by 3 bases, with 17 bases between. The CDR3 DNA is TGTGCCAGTTGCCCGGGCCAGGGTGGCTACGAGCAGTACTTC. Translated, it gives CASCPGQGGYEQYF.

V gene TRBV11-2 combines with J gene TRBJ2-3, with 7 positions matching TRBD1. Germline V lookup: CDR1 SGHAT, CDR2 FQNNGV. This CDR3 region has 16 residues. The V gene end was trimmed by 7 bases and the J gene end by 6 bases; junction bases not matched to a gene: 16. CDR3 region: CASIPEGGWRWDTQYF. DNA of the CDR3: TGTGCCAGCATCCCCGAAGGGGGCTGGAGGTGGGATACGCAGTATTTT.

The genes are TRBV11-2 and TRBJ1-4; the match to TRBD1 covers 7 bases. CDR1 and CDR2 from the germline V gene are SGHAT and FQNNGV. Trimming took 5 bases from V and 8 from J; bases not matched to a gene: 11. CDR3 length equals 15 residues. The CDR3 is CASSHYRGGEEKLFF. In nucleotides, the CDR3 is TGTGCCAGCAGCCATTACAGGGGAGGAGAGGAAAAACTGTTTTTT.

Remarks on this clone: Other DNA sequences within the sample encode an identical CDR3. The CDR3 loop is CASSLAGLTDTQYF. The DNA of the CDR3 is TGCGCCAGCAGCCTTGCGGGACTCACAGATACGCAGTATTTT. V gene TRBV4-3 combines with J gene TRBJ2-3, with D perhaps TRBD2 (6 bases). V gave up 4 bases and J gave up 2 bases, with 10 bases separating them. The CDR3 covers 14 residues. The germline gives CDR1 LGHNA, CDR2 YSLEER.

The chain is built from TRBV7-8 and TRBJ2-3; no clear D. The germline gives CDR1 SGHVS, CDR2 FQNEAQ. Trimming removed 5 bases from V and 9 bases from J, with 12 bases in between. The CDR3 length is 12 residues. The CDR3 DNA reads TGTGCCAGCAGCCAAGCGACCGGGACGCAGTATTTT. This gives the protein CASSQATGTQYF.

The V gene is TRBV28, the J gene TRBJ2-7; 9 bases are a match to TRBD2. This CDR3 has 16 residues. From germline, CDR1 is MDHEN and CDR2 SYDVKM. V shed 8 bases and J 5 bases; nucleotides not matched to a gene: 16. The CDR3 bases are TGTGCCAGCGGGGATACGAATAGCGGGAGTGGCAACGAGCAGTACTTC. Protein sequence: CASGDTNSGSGNEQYF. Full variable domain (outside the CDR3, taken from reference TRBV28 and TRBJ2-7): DVKVTQSSRYLVKRTGEKVFLECVQDMDHENMFWYRQDPGLGLRLIYFSYDVKMKEKGDIPEGYSVSREKKERFSLILESASTNQTSMYLCASGDTNSGSGNEQYFGPGTRLTVT.

The J gene is TRBJ1-1, the V gene TRBV4-2; D unclear. CDR3 length equals 15 residues. From germline, CDR1 is LGHNA and CDR2 YNFKEQ. V lost 1 base and J lost 5, with 14 bases in between. CDR3 in amino acids: CASSQVTWRWTEAFF. CDR3 DNA sequence: TGTGCCAGCAGCCAAGTAACGTGGAGGTGGACTGAAGCTTTCTTT.

This chain links TRBV4-2 with TRBJ2-3; TRBD2 matches 8 bases. Germline values: CDR1 LGHNA, CDR2 YNFKEQ. V shed 8 bases and J 1 base; nucleotides not matched to a gene: 14. The length of the CDR3 is 17 residues. CDR3 amino acids: CASGRSGSASGTDTQYF. The CDR3 bases are TGTGCCAGCGGGCGGAGCGGGAGTGCCTCGGGCACAGATACGCAGTATTTT.

There are a few counts of this clone. This chain links TRBV6-1 with TRBJ2-1; 9 nucleotides match TRBD2. This CDR3 has 15 amino acids. In germline, CDR1 is MNHNS, CDR2 SASEGT. V was pared by 7 bases and J by 3 bases, with 7 bases of the junction left unmatched. The CDR3 bases are TGTGCCAGCATTTTAGCGGGAGCGGGCTACAATGAGCAGTTCTTC. This gives the protein CASILAGAGYNEQFF.

This clone was observed a handful of times. The chain carries TRBV6-5 and TRBJ1-2; D is ambiguous. V was cut by 2 bases and J by 4 bases, with 14 bases left in between. This CDR3 is built from 15 residues. Germline loops: CDR1 MNHEY, CDR2 SVGAGI. CDR3 DNA: TGTGCCAGCAGTTACATGGCAACTACAAGCTATGGCTACACCTTC. Its translation is CASSYMATTSYGYTF.

In regard to this clone: One end of the junction fails to match germline, which may point to a read error. This rearrangement joins TRBV7-3 to TRBJ1-1; D uncertain. Germline V gene lookup returns CDR1 SGHTA and CDR2 FQGTGA. This CDR3 region has 13 residues. In DNA form, the CDR3 reads TGTGCCAGCAGCATGAGGAGTAACACTGAAGCTTCCTTT. Encoded protein: CASSMRSNTEASF. Looking up the rest from reference TRBV7-3 and TRBJ1-1 gives the full variable domain: GAGVSQTPSNKVTEKGKYVELRCDPISGHTALYWYRQSLGQGPEFLIYFQGTGAADDSGLPNDRFFAVRPEGSVSTLKIQRTERGDSAVYLCASSMRSNTEASFGQGTRLTVV.